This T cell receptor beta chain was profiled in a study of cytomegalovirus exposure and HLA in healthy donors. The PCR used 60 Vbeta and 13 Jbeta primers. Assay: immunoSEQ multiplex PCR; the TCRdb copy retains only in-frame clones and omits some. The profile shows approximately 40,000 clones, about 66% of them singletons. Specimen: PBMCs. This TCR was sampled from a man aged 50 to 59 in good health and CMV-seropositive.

Written as DNA, the CDR3 is TGTGCCAGCAGTCTGACAGGGACGAGGACAGATACGCAGTATTTT. Its translation is CASSLTGTRTDTQYF. The V and J genes are TRBV11-2 and TRBJ2-3, with 7 positions matching TRBD1. Trimming removed 6 bases from V and 3 bases from J; junction bases left unmatched: 9. Germline V gene lookup returns CDR1 SGHAT and CDR2 FQNNGV. CDR3 length equals 15 residues. Together with reference TRBV11-2 and TRBJ2-3, the CDR3 gives the full variable domain: EAGVAQSPRYKIIEKRQSVAFWCNPISGHATLYWYQQILGQGPKLLIQFQNNGVVDDSQLPKDRFSAERLKGVDSTLKIQPAKLEDSAVYLCASSLTGTRTDTQYFGPGTRLTVL.